A few counts support the clone carrying this T cell receptor (beta chain). Clones were sequenced by immunoSEQ multiplex PCR, and TCRdb holds only the in-frame ones, with some missing. The sample has 200,000 to 250,000 clones, 80% to 90% seen once; the top ten hold roughly 3.7%. This sample was taken from a study of blood T cell repertoires in COVID-19. The sequenced material came from PBMCs or T cells enriched from blood (not recorded which). This sequence originates from a woman in her twenties or thirties who had been exposed to COVID-19.

The DNA for the CDR3 is TGTGCCACCAGCAGAGGGGGCAGGGCTGAAAAACTGTTTTTT. This encodes CATSRGGRAEKLFF. The chain is built from TRBV15 and TRBJ1-4; maybe TRBD1 (5 bases). The CDR3 consists of 14 residues. The germline V gene has CDR1 LNHNV and CDR2 YYDKDF (reference sequence). The V and J ends lost 1 base and 7 bases respectively, with 10 bases between them.